This TCR beta chain is from a study of blood T cell repertoires in COVID-19. Overall study context: Samples of COVID-19 (acute and convalescent) were obtained from the United States, Italy and Spain. T cells, B-cell-depleted T cells, or PBMCs provided the cDNA or gDNA that served as material.

The CDR3 length is 15 residues. With V trimmed by 4 bases and J by 6 bases, 7 bases remained unmatched. Per the germline V gene, CDR1 is SEHNR and CDR2 is FQNEAQ (reference sequence). Authors' methods: Counts of nucleated cells, estimated from reference gene primer amplification, were obtained. Clones were read by immunoSEQ multiplex PCR, and TCRdb kept only the in-frame ones, dropping some. V and J calls and clone size come straight from that table; D and trimming were deduced from the DNA. The sample has about 110,000 clones; roughly four fifths are singletons. This clone was found a few times. The V and J genes are TRBV7-9 and TRBJ1-5; 9 nucleotides align to TRBD1. This receptor was obtained from a woman aged 55-75 years with acute or convalescent COVID-19. Sequenced material: peripheral blood. CDR3 nucleotide sequence: TGTGCCAGCAGCTCCACAGGGGGCGCCGGTCAGCCCCAGCATTTT. Its protein is CASSSTGGAGQPQHF.